A single sample is the source of the 16 T cell receptor beta chains below, sequenced in a study of blood T cell repertoires in COVID-19. The repertoire was sequenced with immunoSEQ multiplex PCR; TCRdb's copy has only in-frame clones and lacks some. The table includes 55,000 to 80,000 clones, approximately 82% detected once. Sequencing used peripheral blood. Receptors were obtained from a man older than 75 with active COVID-19.

The V call is TRBV7-2, the J call TRBJ2-5, with 9 bases lining up with TRBD2. In germline, CDR1 is SGHTA, CDR2 FQGNSA. This CDR3 region has 14 residues. Losses at the gene ends were 1 base for V and 4 bases for J; bases not matched to a gene: 1. The CDR3 DNA reads as TGTGCCAGCAGCTTAGAACTAGCGGGAGAGACCCAGTACTTC. Encoded protein: CASSLELAGETQYF. The entire variable domain, with the rest obtained from reference TRBV7-2 and TRBJ2-5, is as follows: GAGVSQSPSNKVTEKGKDVELRCDPISGHTALYWYRQSLGQGLEFLIYFQGNSAPDKSGLPSDRFSAERTGGSVSTLTIQRTQQEDSAVYLCASSLELAGETQYFGPGTRLLVL.

This chain links TRBV6-2 or TRBV6-3 with TRBJ1-1; maybe TRBD1 (6 bases). V was cut by 0 bases and J by 5 bases, with 16 bases left in between. This CDR3 comprises 16 residues. CDR1 is MNHEY and CDR2 is SVGEGT in the germline V gene. CDR3 in DNA: TGTGCCAGCAGTTACTCTCTGGGGGCAGTTAGGACTGAAGCTTTCTTT. This encodes CASSYSLGAVRTEAFF.

The J gene is TRBJ2-1, the V gene TRBV5-1; 11 bases are shared with TRBD2. Germline V gene lookup returns CDR1 SGHRS and CDR2 YFSETQ. This CDR3 spans 16 amino acids. V dropped 3 bases and J dropped 5; count of bases not matched to a gene: 7. The CDR3 here is CASSSLAGGGDNEQFF. Written as DNA, the CDR3 is TGCGCCAGCAGCTCCCTAGCGGGGGGTGGTGACAATGAGCAGTTCTTC.

J is TRBJ1-1 and V is TRBV29-1, with unresolved D. Germline V lookup: CDR1 SQVTM, CDR2 ANQGSEA. The V end lost 3 bases, the J end lost 1 base, and 9 bases lay between the germline ends. The CDR3 is 13 residues long. The CDR3 coding sequence is TGCAGCGTTGACTCTTGGGCGAACACTGAAGCTTTCTTT. Protein: CSVDSWANTEAFF. Filled out from reference TRBV29-1 and TRBJ1-1, the complete variable domain reads SAVISQKPSRDICQRGTSLTIQCQVDSQVTMMFWYRQQPGQSLTLIATANQGSEATYESGFVIDKFPISRPNLTFSTLTVSNMSPEDSSIYLCSVDSWANTEAFFGQGTRLTVV.

The chain carries TRBV11-2 and TRBJ2-4, with D tentatively TRBD2 (6 bases). Germline V gives CDR1 SGHAT, CDR2 FQNNGV. The CDR3 is made up of 16 amino acids. Deletions cut 1 base from V and 3 bases from J, with 13 bases between. The CDR3 bases are TGTGCCAGCAGCTTAGGTTGGGGGGACGGCAAAAACATTCAGTACTTC. Translation: CASSLGWGDGKNIQYF.

V gene TRBV4-3 combines with J gene TRBJ2-1; perhaps TRBD2 as D (5 bases). Trimming removed 4 bases from V and 5 bases from J, with 12 bases in between. Looked up from germline, CDR1 is LGHNA and CDR2 is YSLEER. The CDR3 consists of 14 residues. Written as DNA, the CDR3 is TGCGCCAGCAGCCGGCGGGCGATCGACAATGAGCAGTTCTTC. Translation: CASSRRAIDNEQFF.

The chain joins TRBV7-8 to TRBJ1-4; 7 bases are a match to TRBD1. Trimming removed 4 bases from V and 4 bases from J; junction bases left unmatched: 3. The CDR3 covers 14 residues. Germline V gives CDR1 SGHVS, CDR2 FQNEAQ. The CDR3 DNA reads TGTGCCAGCAGCTCGGGACAGTTTAATGAAAAACTGTTTTTT. Translated: CASSSGQFNEKLFF.

This clone was detected once. This rearrangement joins TRBV2 to TRBJ2-2, with 8 bases lining up with TRBD1. CDR1 and CDR2 (germline): SNHLY, FYNNEI. V gave up 6 bases and J gave up 1 base; unmatched junction bases: 4. CDR3 length: 15 residues. The DNA of the CDR3 is TGTGCCAGCAGAAAGGGGACAGGGAACACCGGGGAGCTGTTTTTT. It encodes CASRKGTGNTGELFF.

DNA of the CDR3: TGTGCCAGCTCACCACGCGGGACAGGGGACACCGGGGAGCTGTTTTTT. It codes for CASSPRGTGDTGELFF. This rearrangement joins TRBV18 to TRBJ2-2, with 10 nucleotides matching TRBD1. There are 16 residues in the CDR3. CDR1 is KGHSH and CDR2 is LQKENI in the germline V gene. The V and J ends lost 1 base and 3 bases, in that order; junction bases with no gene match: 2.

The CDR3 DNA sequence: TGTGCCAGCAGCCAAGGTTATAGTTCGAACACCGGGGAGCTGTTTTTT. Translated, it gives CASSQGYSSNTGELFF. J is TRBJ2-2 and V is TRBV3-1 (or the pseudogene TRBV3-2), with no clear D. Trimming shortened V by 1 base and J by 0 bases, and 9 bases separated the two germline ends. Germline-derived CDR1 and CDR2 are LGHDT and YNNKEL (reference sequence). This CDR3 is 16 amino acids long.

The genes are TRBV6-2 or TRBV6-3 and TRBJ2-7, with TRBD2 identical over 10 bases. J lost 2 bases, V lost 0 bases, and 13 bases had no gene match. From germline, CDR1 is MNHEY and CDR2 SVGEGT. CDR3 length: 19 amino acids. CDR3 nucleotides: TGTGCCAGCAGTTACTCGAAAGGGGCGGCTGGACTAGCGGCCTACGAGCAGTACTTC. Translated: CASSYSKGAAGLAAYEQYF.

V usage is TRBV11-2 and J usage is TRBJ1-2; D gene unclear. Trimming left V 5 bases short and J 5 bases short, with 12 bases between. The CDR3 consists of 13 residues. CDR1 and CDR2 from the germline V gene are SGHAT and FQNNGV. For the CDR3, the DNA is TGTGCCAGCAGCCCTTCCGGCGGGTATGGCTACACCTTC. Protein product: CASSPSGGYGYTF.

This chain joins TRBV2 and TRBJ1-4; a weak D match, TRBD1 (6 bases). Germline V lookup: CDR1 SNHLY, CDR2 FYNNEI. The CDR3 spans 14 residues. V shed 6 bases and J shed 7 bases, with 15 bases lying between them. CDR3 DNA sequence: TGTGCCAGCAGCCCGTCAGGGGTTGCTGAAAAACTGTTTTTT. Its translation: CASSPSGVAEKLFF.

The genes are TRBV7-9 and TRBJ2-6; 7 positions match TRBD1. After removal of 3 bases from V and 0 bases from J, the junction contained 11 bases not matched to a gene. Germline V gene sequence: CDR1 SEHNR, CDR2 FQNEAQ (reference sequence). The CDR3 loop spans 19 amino acids. CDR3 bases: TGTGCCAGCAGCTTCACTTCTCTGCAGGGGGTCTCTGGGGCCAACGTCCTGACTTTC. This encodes CASSFTSLQGVSGANVLTF.

This clone was seen a handful of times. The chain employs TRBV4-1 and TRBJ2-4, with 11 nucleotides matching TRBD2. CDR1 is MGHRA, CDR2 YSYEKL, per germline. The CDR3 has 16 residues. With 1 base clipped from V and 7 bases from J, the junction kept 6 bases outside the gene matches. The CDR3 loop is CASSQVGSGRANIQYF. CDR3 nucleotides: TGCGCCAGCAGCCAAGTCGGTAGCGGGAGGGCCAACATTCAGTACTTC.

The V and J genes are TRBV11-1 and TRBJ1-1; D unclear. Germline V gives CDR1 SGHAT, CDR2 FQDESV (reference sequence). The CDR3 consists of 13 residues. Trimming shortened V by 5 bases and J by 4 bases, and 11 bases separated the two germline ends. The CDR3, as DNA: TGTGCCAGCAGCGCCGTAGTTAGCACTGAAGCTTTCTTT. It specifies CASSAVVSTEAFF.